This T cell receptor beta chain was observed in a study of human T cells and chemical hapten exposure. Time point denoted: healthy volunteer bleed at 2 weeks. Unfractionated whole blood was the source from which total RNA was extracted. The study's library attached unique molecular identifiers to single cDNA molecules. TCRdb reprocessed the RACE reads with MiXCR, giving one entry per CDR3 protein. The sample includes some 93,000 distinct CDR3 sequences, around 9% seen only once; the top ten take about 3.1%. The CDR3 has 14 residues. Germline CDR1 reads KGHDR; CDR2 reads SFDVKD. The V end was cut by 7 bases, the J end by 4 bases, with 14 bases between.

The gene calls are TRBV24-1 and TRBJ2-3; D assignment may be TRBD1 or TRBD2 (5 bases each). Sequences were obtained from whole blood. The origin of this receptor is a female donor in good health. Some clones in this sample may be carry-over from other donors' samples. The CDR3 sequence: CATSLDGAADTQYF. The CDR3 DNA follows: TGTGCCACCAGCTTGGACGGGGCGGCAGATACGCAGTATTTT.